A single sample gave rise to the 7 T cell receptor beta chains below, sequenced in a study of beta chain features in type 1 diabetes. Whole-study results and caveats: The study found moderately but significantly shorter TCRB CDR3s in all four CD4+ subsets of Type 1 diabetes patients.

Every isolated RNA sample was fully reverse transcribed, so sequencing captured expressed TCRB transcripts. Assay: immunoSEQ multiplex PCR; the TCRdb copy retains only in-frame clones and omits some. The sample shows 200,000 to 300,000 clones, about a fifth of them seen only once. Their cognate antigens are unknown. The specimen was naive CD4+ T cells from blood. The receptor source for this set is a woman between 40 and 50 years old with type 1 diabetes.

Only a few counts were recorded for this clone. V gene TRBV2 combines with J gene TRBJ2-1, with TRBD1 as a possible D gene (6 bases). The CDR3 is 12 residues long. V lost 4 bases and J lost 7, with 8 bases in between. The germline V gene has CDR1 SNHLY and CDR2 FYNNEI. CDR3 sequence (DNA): TGTGCCAGCAGTGGTCAGGGGAATGAGCAGTTCTTC. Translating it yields CASSGQGNEQFF.

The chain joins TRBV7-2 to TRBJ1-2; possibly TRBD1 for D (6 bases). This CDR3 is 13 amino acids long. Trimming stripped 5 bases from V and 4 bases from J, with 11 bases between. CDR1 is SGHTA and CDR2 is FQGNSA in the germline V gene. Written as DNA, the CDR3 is TGTGCCAGCAGCCCGTCGGACAGCTATGGCTACACCTTC. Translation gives CASSPSDSYGYTF.

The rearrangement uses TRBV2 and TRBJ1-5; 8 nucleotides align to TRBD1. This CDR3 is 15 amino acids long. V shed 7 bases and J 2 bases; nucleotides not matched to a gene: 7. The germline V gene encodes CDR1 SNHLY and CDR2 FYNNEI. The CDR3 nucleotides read TGTGCCAGCACTCGGGACAGGTCTGGCAATCAGCCCCAGCATTTT. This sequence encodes CASTRDRSGNQPQHF.

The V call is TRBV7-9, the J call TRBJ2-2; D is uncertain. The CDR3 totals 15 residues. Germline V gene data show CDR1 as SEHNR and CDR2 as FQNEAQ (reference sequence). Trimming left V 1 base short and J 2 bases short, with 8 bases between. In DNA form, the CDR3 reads TGTGCCAGCAGCTTAGACCTATTAAACACCGGGGAGCTGTTTTTT. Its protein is CASSLDLLNTGELFF.

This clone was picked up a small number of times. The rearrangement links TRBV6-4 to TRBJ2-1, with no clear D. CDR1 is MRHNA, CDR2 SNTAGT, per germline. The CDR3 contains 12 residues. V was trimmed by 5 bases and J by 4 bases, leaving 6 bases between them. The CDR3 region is CASSIVYNEQFF. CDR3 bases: TGTGCCAGCAGTATAGTTTACAATGAGCAGTTCTTC.

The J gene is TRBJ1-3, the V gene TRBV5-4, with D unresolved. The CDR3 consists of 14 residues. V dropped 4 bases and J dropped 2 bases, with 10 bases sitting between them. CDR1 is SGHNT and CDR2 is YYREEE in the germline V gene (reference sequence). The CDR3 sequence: CASSQLEAGNTIYF. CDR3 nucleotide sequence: TGTGCCAGCAGCCAACTCGAGGCTGGAAACACCATATATTTT.

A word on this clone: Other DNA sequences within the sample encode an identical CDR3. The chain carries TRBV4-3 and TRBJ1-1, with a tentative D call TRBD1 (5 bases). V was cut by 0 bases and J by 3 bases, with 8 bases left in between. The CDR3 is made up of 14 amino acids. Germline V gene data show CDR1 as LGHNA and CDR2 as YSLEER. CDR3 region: CASSQETGDTEAFF. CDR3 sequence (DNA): TGCGCCAGCAGCCAAGAGACGGGGGACACTGAAGCTTTCTTT.